These 17 T cell receptor beta chains were sequenced from one sample in a study of cytomegalovirus exposure and HLA in healthy donors (dated by TCRdb to 2016 to 2017). The library was prepared using the immunoSEQ multiplex PCR assay. A mixture of 60 forward primers for TCR Vbeta segments and 13 reverse primers for TCR Jbeta segments was used in the multiplex PCR. In TCRdb, the immuneACCESS table is reduced to in-frame sequences with V and J assigned. These tables do not hold every clone; where another copy was compared, an unresolved V gene accounts for under half, and the others remain unexplained. The sample includes some 150,000 clones, with roughly 79% observed a single time. Around 14% of the sample lies in the top ten. Sequencing was done on a sample of PBMCs. The receptors were gathered from a woman in her 50s in good health and CMV-seronegative.

V gene TRBV19 combines with J gene TRBJ2-1; 9 bases agree with TRBD2. CDR1 is LNHDA, CDR2 SQIVND, per germline (reference sequence). This CDR3 spans 15 amino acids. Losses at the gene ends were 2 bases for V and 9 bases for J; bases not matched to a gene: 8. DNA of the CDR3: TGTGCCAGTAGTATACTAGCGGGGAGAAGGAGTGAGCAGTTCTTC. Amino acid sequence: CASSILAGRRSEQFF.

This clone was seen a handful of times. The V and J genes are TRBV28 and TRBJ1-2; 12 bases fit TRBD1. The CDR3 spans 16 residues. Germline assignment: CDR1 MDHEN and CDR2 SYDVKM. V trimming: 5 bases; J trimming: 8 bases; junction bases outside the gene matches: 12. This chain's CDR3 is CASSTNPGQGAWGYTF. CDR3 DNA: TGTGCCAGCAGTACGAACCCGGGACAGGGGGCGTGGGGCTACACCTTC.

V is TRBV7-2 and J is TRBJ1-1; unclear D gene. The V end lost 3 bases, the J end lost 8 bases, and 10 bases lay between the germline ends. CDR1 and CDR2 from the germline V gene are SGHTA and FQGNSA. This CDR3 region has 12 residues. The CDR3 nucleotides read TGTGCCAGCAGCTTTGCCTCTACCGAAGCTTTCTTT. Translation: CASSFASTEAFF.

V and J are TRBV7-2 and TRBJ2-3, with 12 nucleotides matching TRBD2. J gave up 5 bases and V 1 base, and 1 base lay outside the gene matches. Per germline, CDR1 SGHTA and CDR2 FQGNSA. This CDR3 has 15 residues. CDR3 coding DNA: TGTGCCAGCAGCTTAGTACTAGCGGGGGGAGATACGCAGTATTTT. It codes for CASSLVLAGGDTQYF.

The CDR3 here is CSVEESGSVNEQFF. Here the CDR3 DNA reads TGCAGCGTTGAAGAGAGCGGGAGTGTCAATGAGCAGTTCTTC. This chain connects TRBV29-1 to TRBJ2-1; 8 bases line up with TRBD2. Per germline, CDR1 SQVTM and CDR2 ANQGSEA. Unmatched junction bases numbered 4, after V lost 0 bases and J lost 6 bases. CDR3 length equals 14 residues.

This chain joins TRBV4-2 and TRBJ2-3; TRBD2 agrees at 8 bases. The CDR3 runs to 15 residues. From germline, CDR1 is LGHNA and CDR2 YNFKEQ. The V gene end was trimmed by 4 bases and the J gene end by 7 bases; junction bases not matched to a gene: 10. This CDR3 reads CASSLTSVSGNTQYF. DNA for the CDR3: TGTGCCAGCAGCCTCACTTCCGTTAGCGGGAATACGCAGTATTTT.

V gene TRBV9 combines with J gene TRBJ2-5, with unresolved D. Germline assignment: CDR1 SGDLS and CDR2 YYNGEE. The CDR3 extends over 12 amino acids. V was shortened by 4 bases and J by 2 bases, with 6 bases between the two germline ends. The CDR3 nucleotides read TGTGCCAGCAGCCGGGTTCAAGAGACCCAGTACTTC. It is translated as CASSRVQETQYF. Based on the CDR3 plus reference TRBV9 and TRBJ2-5, the full variable domain is DSGVTQTPKHLITATGQRVTLRCSPRSGDLSVYWYQQSLDQGLQFLIQYYNGEERAKGNILERFSAQQFPDLHSELNLSSLELGDSALYFCASSRVQETQYFGPGTRLLVL.

The CDR3 coding sequence is TGTGCCAGCAGTTCCCTAGGAGGCGGCAATCAGCCCCAGCATTTT. It specifies CASSSLGGGNQPQHF. This chain joins TRBV27 and TRBJ1-5; D unresolved. Germline V gene data show CDR1 as MNHEY and CDR2 as SMNVEV (reference sequence). This CDR3 has 15 amino acids. The V gene lost 4 bases and the J gene lost 2 bases, with 12 bases spanning the gap.

The genes are TRBV15 and TRBJ2-3; 9 nucleotides line up with TRBD1. The germline CDR1 and CDR2 sequences are LNHNV and YYDKDF (reference sequence). Trimming took 2 bases from V and 4 from J; bases not matched to a gene: 4. This CDR3 is 15 amino acids long. CDR3 protein: CATSRTRDRADTQYF. CDR3 nucleotides: TGTGCCACCAGCAGAACCCGGGACAGGGCAGATACGCAGTATTTT.

This chain joins TRBV7-6 and TRBJ2-1; 12 bases map to TRBD2. Germline loops: CDR1 SGHVS, CDR2 FNYEAQ. This CDR3 comprises 20 residues. After removal of 5 bases from V and 4 bases from J, the junction contained 18 bases not matched to a gene. The CDR3 DNA follows: TGTGCCAGCAGCGCTACGGACCGAGGACTAGCGGGACTGGAATACAATGAGCAGTTCTTC. Its translation is CASSATDRGLAGLEYNEQFF.

The chain couples TRBV10-3 to TRBJ2-7; 7 bases fit TRBD1. This CDR3 has 15 amino acids. With 4 bases clipped from V and 0 bases from J, the junction kept 6 bases outside the gene matches. Germline lookup yields CDR1 ENHRY and CDR2 SYGVKD. DNA for the CDR3: TGTGCCATCAGTGGCTCGGGACAGAGCTCCTACGAGCAGTACTTC. Its translation is CAISGSGQSSYEQYF.

As to this clone: The same CDR3 arises from other DNA sequences in this sample as well. J is TRBJ2-5 and V is TRBV9; D is unclear. Trimming took off 0 bases at V and 2 bases at J, with 5 bases between the two ends. This CDR3 spans 13 amino acids. Germline V CDR1 and CDR2: SGDLS, YYNGEE. The CDR3 coding sequence is TGTGCCAGCAGCGTAGGGCAGCAAGAGACCCAGTACTTC. Protein sequence: CASSVGQQETQYF.

CDR3 DNA sequence: TGTGCCAGCAGCTCAATCTCACAGGGGGCCCAGCATTTT. Its translation is CASSSISQGAQHF. The V call is TRBV5-6, the J call TRBJ1-5, with TRBD1 matching 8 bases. Germline CDR1 reads SGHDT; CDR2 reads YYEEEE. This CDR3 spans 13 amino acids. The V gene end was trimmed by 3 bases and the J gene end by 11 bases; junction bases not matched to a gene: 7. Using reference TRBV5-6 and TRBJ1-5 for the parts outside the CDR3, the full variable domain is DAGVTQSPTHLIKTRGQQVTLRCSPKSGHDTVSWYQQALGQGPQFIFQYYEEEERQRGNFPDRFSGHQFPNYSSELNVNALLLGDSALYLCASSSISQGAQHFGDGTRLSIL.

The CDR3 loop is CAHSQGAFNEQYF. DNA for the CDR3: TGTGCCCACAGTCAGGGGGCATTCAACGAGCAGTACTTC. The chain couples TRBV10-3 to TRBJ2-7; 8 positions match TRBD1. V was clipped by 11 bases and J by 5 bases; unmatched bases: 11. The CDR3 totals 13 residues. CDR1 ENHRY and CDR2 SYGVKD come from the germline V gene.

The V and J genes are TRBV7-9 and TRBJ2-2; 8 bases are shared with TRBD2. This CDR3 region has 17 residues. J lost 3 bases, V lost 0 bases, and 6 bases had no gene match. Germline CDR1 reads SEHNR; CDR2 reads FQNEAQ (reference sequence). In nucleotides, the CDR3 is TGTGCCAGCAGCTTAGCGGGGGAAGCGGGGGACACCGGGGAGCTGTTTTTT. It yields the protein CASSLAGEAGDTGELFF.

Remarks on this clone: An end of the junction does not agree with germline; a read error may underlie this. The V call is TRBV9, the J call TRBJ2-7, with 7 bases fitting TRBD1. Per germline, CDR1 SGDLS and CDR2 YYNGEE. CDR3 length: 14 amino acids. The CDR3 DNA follows: TGTGCCAGCAGCGTAGAGGGGACAGCCTACGAGCAGTACTTT. As protein: CASSVEGTAYEQYF.

The chain employs TRBV9 and TRBJ2-3; TRBD1 is a possible D gene (7 bases). The CDR3 loop spans 16 amino acids. Trimming stripped 3 bases from V and 6 bases from J, with 20 bases between. Germline V gives CDR1 SGDLS, CDR2 YYNGEE. The CDR3 protein is CASSAPEGTALDTQYF. As DNA, the CDR3 is TGTGCCAGCAGCGCCCCGGAGGGGACAGCCCTTGATACGCAGTATTTT. Full variable domain (rest looked up from reference TRBV9 and TRBJ2-3): DSGVTQTPKHLITATGQRVTLRCSPRSGDLSVYWYQQSLDQGLQFLIQYYNGEERAKGNILERFSAQQFPDLHSELNLSSLELGDSALYFCASSAPEGTALDTQYFGPGTRLTVL.